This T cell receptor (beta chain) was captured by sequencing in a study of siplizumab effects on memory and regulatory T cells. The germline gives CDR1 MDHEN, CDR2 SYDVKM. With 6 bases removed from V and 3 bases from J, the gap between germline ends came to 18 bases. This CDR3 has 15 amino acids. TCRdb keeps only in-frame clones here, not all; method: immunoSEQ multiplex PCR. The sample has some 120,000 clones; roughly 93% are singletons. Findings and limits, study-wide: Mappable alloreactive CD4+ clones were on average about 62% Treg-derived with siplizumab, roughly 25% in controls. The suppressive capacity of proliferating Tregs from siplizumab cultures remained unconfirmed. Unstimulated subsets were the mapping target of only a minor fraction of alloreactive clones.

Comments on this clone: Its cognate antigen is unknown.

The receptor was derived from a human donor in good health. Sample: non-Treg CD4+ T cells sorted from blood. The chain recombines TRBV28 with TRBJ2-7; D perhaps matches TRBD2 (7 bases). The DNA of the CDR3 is TGTGCCAGCAGGCCCGGGTCGGGGGGCTTCTACGAGCAGTACTTC. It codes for CASRPGSGGFYEQYF. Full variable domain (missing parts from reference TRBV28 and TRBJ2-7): DVKVTQSSRYLVKRTGEKVFLECVQDMDHENMFWYRQDPGLGLRLIYFSYDVKMKEKGDIPEGYSVSREKKERFSLILESASTNQTSMYLCASRPGSGGFYEQYFGPGTRLTVT.